This T cell receptor (beta chain) was recorded in a study of T cell repertoires in cytomegalovirus infection. Across the whole study: Through public TCR beta signatures, both CMV infection and matching HLA type were indicated.

General observations from the study: Of the TCR beta families, the public ones yielded a cumulative frequency that identified carriers of CMV plus the relevant HLA. In two of eight donors, the top clonotype was HLA-C-restricted CMV-specific.

Each CDR3 protein is one row after TCRdb ran MiXCR on the reads. In the table there are fewer than 1,000,000 distinct CDR3 sequences, roughly 30% of which are singletons. The V and J ends lost 2 bases and 2 bases respectively, with 11 bases between them. CDR3 length: 15 amino acids. CDR1 and CDR2 from the germline V gene are SNHLY and FYNNEI. On this clonotype itself: Antigen specificity is unknown.

The sample here was cultured CD8+ T cells from PBMCs, taken from culture after CMV antigen stimulation. The receptor was isolated from a human donor in good health (CMV status not recorded). Some clones in this sample may be carry-over from other donors' samples. The chain joins TRBV2 to TRBJ2-3, with D possibly TRBD2 on 6 matching bases. The chain's CDR3 is CASSESAGPTDTQYF. The CDR3 DNA follows: TGTGCCAGCAGTGAATCTGCGGGGCCCACAGATACGCAGTATTTT.